This is a list of T cell receptor beta chains from one sample in a study of patients and donors after allogeneic stem cell transplantation. Each CDR3 protein gets one entry after TCRdb re-called the RT-PCR reads with MiXCR. The sample includes about 960,000 distinct CDR3 sequences, approximately 18% of them seen just once. The sample taken for sequencing was blood, either unsorted or a sorted T cell fraction (not recorded which). These receptors were obtained from a human donor who was either an allogeneic HSCT recipient or a stem cell or donor lymphocyte infusion donor (not recorded which). It is not recorded whose cells these are; they may come from a transplant donor. CDR3s include the opening cysteine and the closing phenylalanine or tryptophan. Each record gives: D gene, J gene, clone size, V gene, CDR3 DNA, CDR3 protein. D genes are given only for firm matches. Where a row states a size, it is once, few, many or the class of an expanded clone; other rows omit it.

D: .
J: TRBJ2-3
size: .
V: TRBV5-1
DNA: TGCGCCAGCAGCTTGGCCTGGGCGGCAGATACGCAGTATTTT
CDR3: CASSLAWAADTQYF

D: TRBD1
J: TRBJ2-1
size: many
V: TRBV25-1
DNA: TGTGCCAGCAGTGAGGGGACAGGGGCCTACAATGAGCAGTTCTTC
CDR3: CASSEGTGAYNEQFF

D: TRBD1
J: TRBJ2-7
size: few
V: TRBV25-1
DNA: TGTGCCAGCAGTGATTCCGACAGGGCGGATTCCTGGGGCGAGCAGTACTTC
CDR3: CASSDSDRADSWGEQYF

D: TRBD1
J: TRBJ1-1
size: .
V: TRBV10-3
DNA: TGTGCCATCAGTGAGTTGGGGACAGGGAGGACTGAAGCTTTCTTT
CDR3: CAISELGTGRTEAFF

D: .
J: TRBJ2-2
size: .
V: TRBV20-1
DNA: TGCAGTGCTAGAAAGGGGGGTCACACCGGGGAGCTGTTTTTT
CDR3: CSARKGGHTGELFF

D: .
J: TRBJ1-1
size: few
V: TRBV11-2
DNA: TGTGCCAGCAGCTTAACGTGGGGGGGGAACACTGAAGCTTTCTTT
CDR3: CASSLTWGGNTEAFF

D: .
J: TRBJ2-5
size: .
V: TRBV3-1
DNA: TGTGCCAGCAGCCAAGATAAGGGGATCCAAGAGACCCAGTACTTC
CDR3: CASSQDKGIQETQYF

D: TRBD1
J: TRBJ1-2
size: few
V: TRBV20-1
DNA: TGCAGTGCACTGAGGGGGCTTGGCTACACCTTC
CDR3: CSALRGLGYTF

D: .
J: TRBJ1-5
size: many
V: TRBV24-1
DNA: TGTGCCACCAGTGATAGTGGGATACGCAATCAGCCCCAGCATTTT
CDR3: CATSDSGIRNQPQHF

D: TRBD1
J: TRBJ1-5
size: .
V: TRBV20-1
DNA: TGCAGTGCCATAGACAGGGTCAGCAATCAGCCCCAGCATTTT
CDR3: CSAIDRVSNQPQHF

D: .
J: TRBJ2-2
size: .
V: TRBV25-1
DNA: TGTGCCAGCAGTGATTTTGGGTTAAACACCGGGGAGCTGTTTTTT
CDR3: CASSDFGLNTGELFF

D: .
J: TRBJ2-1
size: .
V: TRBV3-1
DNA: TGTGCCAGCAGCCATAACAGGGTCAATGAGCAGTTCTTC
CDR3: CASSHNRVNEQFF

D: .
J: TRBJ1-1
size: .
V: TRBV12-3/TRBV12-4
DNA: TGTGCCAGCAGTTTGTCGTGGGACGGAGTTCCTGTTTTCTTT
CDR3: CASSLSWDGVPVFF

D: .
J: TRBJ1-1
size: .
V: TRBV5-1
DNA: TGCGCCAGCAGCTTGTGGGAGGGGAACACTGAAGCTTTCTTT
CDR3: CASSLWEGNTEAFF

D: .
J: TRBJ2-5
size: .
V: TRBV11-1
DNA: TGTGCCAGCAGCTTAGGGTTCTCATACCAAGAGACCCAGTACTTC
CDR3: CASSLGFSYQETQYF

D: .
J: TRBJ2-3
size: few
V: TRBV6-1
DNA: TGTGCCAGCAGATCACTTGGAACCGGCAAGCGCACAGATACGCAGTATTTT
CDR3: CASRSLGTGKRTDTQYF

D: .
J: TRBJ1-5
size: few
V: TRBV6-2/TRBV6-3
DNA: TGTGCCAGCAACCAGATACTGAATCAGCCCCAGCATTTT
CDR3: CASNQILNQPQHF